The 6 T cell receptor beta chains below come from one sample, sequenced in a study of shared clonotypes between healthy human individuals. The repertoire was sequenced with immunoSEQ multiplex PCR; TCRdb's copy has only in-frame clones and lacks some. The table shows around 700,000 clones, with around 72% occurring only once. Sequencing was done on a sample of memory CD4+ T cells sorted from blood. The subset here: CD45RA-negative fraction. The origin of the receptors is a woman younger than 45 in good health.

In DNA form, the CDR3 reads TGCGCCAGCAGTGCCGTTTTTGGGACTAGCGGGAGGGGGGCTACAATGAAGCAGTTCTTC. As protein: CASSAVFGTSGRGATMKQFF. The chain recombines TRBV10-2 with TRBJ2-1; 16 positions match TRBD2. V dropped 4 bases and J dropped 11; count of bases not matched to a gene: 20. Germline CDR1 and CDR2: WSHSY and SAAADI. The CDR3 totals 20 residues.

The gene calls are TRBV2 and TRBJ2-7; 9 bases are shared with TRBD1. CDR3 length: 15 residues. CDR1 is SNHLY and CDR2 is FYNNEI in the germline V gene. J lost 4 bases, V lost 6 bases, and 10 bases had no gene match. CDR3 DNA sequence: TGTGCCAGCAGCGAAACCGGGACAGGGATTTACGAGCAGTACTTC. Amino acids: CASSETGTGIYEQYF.

This clone was picked up a small number of times. The gene calls are TRBV28 and TRBJ2-7; the D is unclear. Germline V gene lookup returns CDR1 MDHEN and CDR2 SYDVKM. Trimming stripped 4 bases from V and 1 base from J, with 14 bases between. The CDR3 sequence is 15 residues long. The CDR3 loop is CASSSRITLSYEQYF. Written as DNA, the CDR3 is TGTGCCAGCAGTTCCCGGATTACTTTGTCCTACGAGCAGTACTTC. The variable domain in full, completed from reference TRBV28 and TRBJ2-7, reads DVKVTQSSRYLVKRTGEKVFLECVQDMDHENMFWYRQDPGLGLRLIYFSYDVKMKEKGDIPEGYSVSREKKERFSLILESASTNQTSMYLCASSSRITLSYEQYFGPGTRLTVT.

The chain carries TRBV2 and TRBJ2-7; 7 nucleotides line up with TRBD2. The CDR3 runs to 16 residues. Germline V gene data show CDR1 as SNHLY and CDR2 as FYNNEI. Trimming at V came to 4 bases and at J to 0 bases, leaving 9 bases not matched to a gene. CDR3 region: CASSGRSGGGSYEQYF. Here the CDR3 DNA reads TGTGCCAGCAGTGGCCGATCTGGCGGGGGCTCCTACGAGCAGTACTTC.

This clone was seen only a few times. V gene TRBV10-2 combines with J gene TRBJ2-2; 10 nucleotides match TRBD2. The CDR3 extends over 15 amino acids. J was trimmed by 2 bases and V by 7 bases; bases with no gene match: 4. The V gene's germline CDR1 is WSHSY and CDR2 SAAADI. The CDR3 bases are TGCGCCAGCATGAGGACTAGCGGTAACACCGGGGAGCTGTTTTTT. Protein: CASMRTSGNTGELFF.

The genes are TRBV27 and TRBJ2-5, with TRBD2 matching over 11 bases. The J segment lost 4 bases and the V segment lost 8 bases, leaving 12 bases of the junction unmatched. The germline V gene encodes CDR1 MNHEY and CDR2 SMNVEV (reference sequence). The CDR3 consists of 16 residues. The CDR3 nucleotides are TGTGCCAGCCGACTAGCGGGACAAACAGGTTCAGAGACCCAGTACTTC. Protein sequence: CASRLAGQTGSETQYF.